A single sample gave rise to the 18 T cell receptor beta chains below, sequenced in a study of fetal regulatory T cell absence and autoimmunity (dated by TCRdb to 2016 to 2017). Libraries came from the immunoSEQ multiplex PCR assay. TCRdb holds this immuneACCESS table with in-frame rearrangements only. Some clones are missing; in checked studies, unresolved V genes explain under half, and the rest has no known cause. The sample contains about 95,000 clones, roughly 70% of them found a single time. 2% of the sample comes from the top ten. Material for sequencing was pancreas tissue. The source of these receptors is a male donor with IPEX syndrome.

The chain carries TRBV2 and TRBJ2-2; 8 nucleotides match TRBD2. CDR1 is SNHLY, CDR2 FYNNEI, per germline. V lost 7 bases and J lost 2; bases outside the gene matches: 6. CDR3 length: 15 residues. The CDR3 reads CASKGGRLNTGELFF. The CDR3 DNA reads TGTGCCAGCAAGGGCGGGAGGCTTAACACCGGGGAGCTGTTTTTT.

The chain combines TRBV5-6 with TRBJ1-6, with TRBD1 matching over 7 bases. CDR1 and CDR2 from the germline V gene are SGHDT and YYEEEE. J was trimmed by 9 bases and V by 4 bases; bases with no gene match: 4. This CDR3 is built from 13 residues. The CDR3 region has the DNA TGTGCCAGCAGCCAACAGGGGACTTCACCCCTCCACTTT. This translates into CASSQQGTSPLHF.

The chain has TRBV5-6 and TRBJ1-2, with TRBD1 identical over 7 bases. The CDR3 has 12 residues. Germline CDR1 and CDR2: SGHDT and YYEEEE. V was clipped by 3 bases and J by 8 bases; unmatched bases: 4. The CDR3 protein is CASSSYRGGYTF. CDR3 bases: TGTGCCAGCAGCTCCTACAGGGGCGGCTACACCTTC.

The V and J genes are TRBV10-2 and TRBJ2-7; TRBD2 agrees at 13 bases. Germline lookup yields CDR1 WSHSY and CDR2 SAAADI. With 7 bases clipped from V and 4 bases from J, the junction kept 1 base outside the gene matches. The length of the CDR3 is 13 residues. CDR3 protein: CASKTSGRYEQYF. The CDR3 DNA is TGCGCCAGCAAGACTAGCGGGAGGTACGAGCAGTACTTC.

The chain recombines TRBV23-1 with TRBJ1-3; D is unresolved. TRBV23-1 is marked as an open reading frame, function uncertain. Deletions cut 5 bases from V and 3 bases from J, with 8 bases between. The CDR3 totals 13 residues. CDR3 bases: TGCGCCAGCAGTATTAATGATGGAAACACCATATATTTT. This translates into CASSINDGNTIYF.

J is TRBJ1-1 and V is TRBV6-5; no clear D gene. CDR1 is MNHEY and CDR2 is SVGAGI in the germline V gene. The germline V and J ends were trimmed by 0 bases and 1 base, with 9 bases remaining between them. This CDR3 contains 15 residues. CDR3 sequence reads: CASSYSRATNTEAFF. The DNA for the CDR3 is TGTGCCAGCAGTTACTCCCGGGCCACGAACACTGAAGCTTTCTTT.

The chain carries TRBV19 and TRBJ2-7; perhaps TRBD2 as D (6 bases). The germline V gene encodes CDR1 LNHDA and CDR2 SQIVND (reference sequence). The CDR3 length is 14 residues. V shed 5 bases and J shed 0 bases, with 11 bases lying between them. As DNA, the CDR3 is TGTGCCAGTAGTCTCGGGGGTACCTCCTACGAGCAGTACTTC. Translating it yields CASSLGGTSYEQYF.

This rearrangement joins TRBV27 to TRBJ2-1; D is undetermined. V was pared by 5 bases and J by 4 bases, with 3 bases between. There are 11 residues in the CDR3. In germline, CDR1 is MNHEY, CDR2 SMNVEV (reference sequence). This chain's CDR3 is CASSVYNEQFF. The CDR3 DNA sequence: TGTGCCAGCAGTGTTTACAATGAGCAGTTCTTC.

The chain uses TRBV13 and TRBJ1-2; D gene unclear. The CDR3 runs to 17 residues. V shed 5 bases and J shed 1 base, with 20 bases lying between them. Germline V gene data show CDR1 as PRHDT and CDR2 as FYEKMQ (reference sequence). This CDR3 is CASSPPRIRWGNYGYTF. The CDR3 DNA reads TGTGCCAGCAGCCCCCCCAGGATAAGGTGGGGTAACTATGGCTACACCTTC. The full variable domain, with the rest looked up from reference TRBV13 and TRBJ1-2, is AAGVIQSPRHLIKEKRETATLKCYPIPRHDTVYWYQQGPGQDPQFLISFYEKMQSDKGSIPDRFSAQQFSDYHSELNMSSLELGDSALYFCASSPPRIRWGNYGYTFGSGTRLTVV.

This clone was observed a handful of times. The genes are TRBV18 and TRBJ1-2; tentatively, D is TRBD1 (5 bases). Germline V gene lookup returns CDR1 KGHSH and CDR2 LQKENI. Trimming took off 4 bases at V and 4 bases at J, with 16 bases between the two ends. The CDR3 is 15 amino acids. The CDR3 region is CASSLRVGAGYGYTF. CDR3 DNA sequence: TGTGCCAGCTCACTCCGTGTCGGGGCAGGCTATGGCTACACCTTC.

This clone appeared many times. V and J are TRBV23-1 and TRBJ2-4; 8 bases align to TRBD1. TRBV23-1 is identified as an open reading frame with a role that is uncertain. V was clipped by 4 bases and J by 1 base; unmatched bases: 0. CDR3 length: 14 residues. CDR3 amino acids: CASSRTGAKNIQYF. Written as DNA, the CDR3 is TGCGCCAGCAGTCGGACAGGGGCCAAAAACATTCAGTACTTC.

This clone appeared a few times. This chain connects TRBV5-6 to TRBJ2-1; D might be TRBD1 or TRBD2, each matching 6 bases. Germline CDR1 and CDR2: SGHDT and YYEEEE. Between the trimmed V and J ends, which lost 0 bases and 4 bases, there was a span of 11 bases. The CDR3 length is 15 residues. For the CDR3, the DNA is TGTGCCAGCAGCTTGGCCATAGGGGGGTACAATGAGCAGTTCTTC. It is translated as CASSLAIGGYNEQFF.

This clone has ten or more counts. The V gene is TRBV7-9, the J gene TRBJ2-7; 10 positions agree with TRBD1. Germline-derived CDR1 and CDR2 are SEHNR and FQNEAQ (reference sequence). The CDR3 runs 14 residues. Germline trimming cut 2 bases from V and 3 bases from J; bases unmatched to any gene: 1. The CDR3 region is CASSLRTGGYEQYF. DNA for the CDR3: TGTGCCAGCAGCTTAAGGACAGGGGGCTACGAGCAGTACTTC.

Only a few counts were recorded for this clone. The junction shows a germline mismatch at one end, possibly a read error. The chain uses TRBV5-1 and TRBJ1-2; TRBD1 agrees at 10 bases. The CDR3 is made up of 14 amino acids. CDR1 and CDR2 from the germline V gene are SGHRS and YFSETQ. CDR3 nucleotides: TGCGCCAGCAGCTTCTCCGGGACAGGGGACGGGAGGGACTTC. It specifies CASSFSGTGDGRDF.

The chain has TRBV7-9 and TRBJ2-7; 11 positions match TRBD1. Losses at the gene ends were 5 bases for V and 4 bases for J; bases not matched to a gene: 7. Germline V gene data show CDR1 as SEHNR and CDR2 as FQNEAQ (reference sequence). The CDR3 sequence is 15 residues long. DNA of the CDR3: TGTGCCAGCAGCCCCCGGGACAGGGGGAGGTACGAGCAGTACTTC. Its protein product is CASSPRDRGRYEQYF.

This clone was counted once. The chain has TRBV5-1 and TRBJ2-7, with TRBD1 identical over 7 bases. V shed 2 bases, J shed 2 bases, and the junction held 4 bases outside the gene matches. CDR1 is SGHRS, CDR2 YFSETQ, per germline. The CDR3 is 14 residues long. The CDR3 bases are TGCGCCAGCAGCTTTGATGGACAGGCCTACGAGCAGTACTTC. Its protein product is CASSFDGQAYEQYF.

The rearrangement links TRBV7-9 to TRBJ2-3; D unresolved. The CDR3 runs 17 residues. CDR1 is SEHNR and CDR2 is FQNEAQ in the germline V gene (reference sequence). V was pared by 4 bases and J by 0 bases, with 17 bases between. Here the CDR3 reads CASSSARATLSTDTQYF. DNA for the CDR3: TGTGCCAGCAGCTCGGCACGGGCTACCCTTAGCACAGATACGCAGTATTTT.

This clone was observed a few times. The V and J genes are TRBV11-2 and TRBJ1-2, with D unresolved. The CDR3 has 13 amino acids. Per germline, CDR1 SGHAT and CDR2 FQNNGV. The germline V and J ends were trimmed by 3 bases and 6 bases, with 11 bases remaining between them. In DNA form, the CDR3 reads TGTGCCAGCAGCTTGGCCTGGAGGGATGGCTACACCTTC. Translated, it gives CASSLAWRDGYTF.